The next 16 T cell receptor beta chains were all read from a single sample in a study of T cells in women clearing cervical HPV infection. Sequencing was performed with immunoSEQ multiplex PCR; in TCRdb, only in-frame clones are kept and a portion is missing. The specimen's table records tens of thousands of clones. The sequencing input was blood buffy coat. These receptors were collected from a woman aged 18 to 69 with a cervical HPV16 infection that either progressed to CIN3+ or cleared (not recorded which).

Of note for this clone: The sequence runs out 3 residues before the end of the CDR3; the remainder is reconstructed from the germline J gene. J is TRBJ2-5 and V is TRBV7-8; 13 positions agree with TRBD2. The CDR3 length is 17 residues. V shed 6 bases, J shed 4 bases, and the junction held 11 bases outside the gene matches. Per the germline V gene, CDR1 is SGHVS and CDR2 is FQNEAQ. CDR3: CASRRTSGGAGGETQYF. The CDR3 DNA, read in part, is TGTGCCAGCAGACGTACTAGCGGGGGGGCAGGAGGAGAGACC.

CDR3 in amino acids: CASSERGGAGTYEQYF. Partial CDR3 DNA: TGTGCCAGCAGTGAAAGGGGGGGGGCGGGTACCTACGAG. The chain joins TRBV6-1 to TRBJ2-7, with D perhaps matching TRBD2 (7 bases). The CDR3 end falls 3 residues outside the read, so it is completed with the germline J gene. V lost 2 bases, J lost 2 bases, and 16 bases lay in between. Germline V gene lookup returns CDR1 MNHNS and CDR2 SASEGT. CDR3 length: 16 amino acids.

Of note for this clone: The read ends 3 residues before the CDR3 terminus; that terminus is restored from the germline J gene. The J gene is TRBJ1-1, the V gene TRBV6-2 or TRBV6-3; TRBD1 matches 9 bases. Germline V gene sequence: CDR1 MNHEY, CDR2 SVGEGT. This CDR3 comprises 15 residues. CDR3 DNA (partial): TGTGCCAGCAGTTCCATTAACAGGGGGCAGGGGGAA. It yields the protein CASSSINRGQGE. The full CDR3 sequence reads CASSSINRGQGEAFF.

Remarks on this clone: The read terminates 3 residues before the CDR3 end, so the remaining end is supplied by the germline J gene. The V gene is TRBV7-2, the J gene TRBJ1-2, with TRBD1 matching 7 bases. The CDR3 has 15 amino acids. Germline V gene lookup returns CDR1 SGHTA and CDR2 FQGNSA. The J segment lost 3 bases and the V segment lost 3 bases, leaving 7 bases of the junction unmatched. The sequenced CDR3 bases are TGTGCCAGCAGCTTGGGACAGCCAGGCGACTATGGC. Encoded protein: CASSLGQPGDYG. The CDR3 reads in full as CASSLGQPGDYGYTF.

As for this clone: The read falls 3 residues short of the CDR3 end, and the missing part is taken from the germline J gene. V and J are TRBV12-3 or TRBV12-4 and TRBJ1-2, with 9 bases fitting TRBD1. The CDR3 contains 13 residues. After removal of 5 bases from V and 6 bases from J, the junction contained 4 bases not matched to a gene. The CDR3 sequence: CASSQWTGDGYTF. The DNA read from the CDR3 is TGTGCCAGCAGTCAGTGGACAGGGGATGGC.

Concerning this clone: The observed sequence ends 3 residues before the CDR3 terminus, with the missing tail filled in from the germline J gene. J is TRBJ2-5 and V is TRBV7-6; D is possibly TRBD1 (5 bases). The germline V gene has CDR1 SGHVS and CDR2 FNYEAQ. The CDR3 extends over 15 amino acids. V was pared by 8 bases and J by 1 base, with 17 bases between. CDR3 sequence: CASGPGQGSQETQYF. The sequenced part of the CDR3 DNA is TGTGCCAGCGGGCCAGGGCAGGGTAGCCAAGAGACC.

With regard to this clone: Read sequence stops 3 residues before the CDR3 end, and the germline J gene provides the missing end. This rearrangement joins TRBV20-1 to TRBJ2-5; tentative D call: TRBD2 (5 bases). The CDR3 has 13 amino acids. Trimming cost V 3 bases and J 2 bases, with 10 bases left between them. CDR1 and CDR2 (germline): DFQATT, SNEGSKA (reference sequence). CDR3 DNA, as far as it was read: TGCAGTGCTAGTCGGGGTATTCAAGAGACC. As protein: CSASRGIQET. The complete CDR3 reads CSASRGIQETQYF.

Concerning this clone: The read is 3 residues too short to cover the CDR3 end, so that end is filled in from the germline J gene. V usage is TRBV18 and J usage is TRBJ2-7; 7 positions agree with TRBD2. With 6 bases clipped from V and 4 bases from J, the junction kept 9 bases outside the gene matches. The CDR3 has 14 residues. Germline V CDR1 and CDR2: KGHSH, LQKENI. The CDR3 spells CASSQALAAYEQYF. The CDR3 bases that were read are TGTGCCAGCTCGCAAGCTCTAGCGGCATACGAG.

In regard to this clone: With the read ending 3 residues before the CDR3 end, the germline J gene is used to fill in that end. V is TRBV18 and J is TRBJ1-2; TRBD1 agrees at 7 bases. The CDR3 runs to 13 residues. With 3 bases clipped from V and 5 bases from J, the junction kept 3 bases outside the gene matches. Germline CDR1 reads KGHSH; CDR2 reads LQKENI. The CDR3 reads CASSPDRVYGYTF. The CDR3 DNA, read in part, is TGTGCCAGCTCACCCGACAGGGTGTATGGC.

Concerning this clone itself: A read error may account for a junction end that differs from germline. The CDR3 loop reads CASSQDQAADTQYF. CDR3 bases read: TGCGCCAGCAGCCAAGATCAGGCAGCAGATACG. The V call is TRBV4-2, the J call TRBJ2-3; D call uncertain. The read gets to within 3 residues of the CDR3 end, and the germline J gene fills in the rest. CDR1 is LGHNA, CDR2 YNFKEQ, per germline. The length of the CDR3 is 14 residues.

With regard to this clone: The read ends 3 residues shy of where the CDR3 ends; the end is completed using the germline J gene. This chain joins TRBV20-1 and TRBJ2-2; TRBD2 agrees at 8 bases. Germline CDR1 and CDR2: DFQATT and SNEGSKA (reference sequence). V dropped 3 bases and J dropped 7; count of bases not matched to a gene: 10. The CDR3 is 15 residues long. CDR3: CSARETSGKLGELFF. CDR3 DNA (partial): TGCAGTGCTAGGGAAACTAGCGGAAAACTCGGGGAG.

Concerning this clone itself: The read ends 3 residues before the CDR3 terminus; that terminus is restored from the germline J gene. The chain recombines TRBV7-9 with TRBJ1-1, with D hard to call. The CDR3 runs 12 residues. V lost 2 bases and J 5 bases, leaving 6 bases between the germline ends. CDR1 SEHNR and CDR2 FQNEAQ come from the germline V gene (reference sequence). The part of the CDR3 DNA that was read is TGTGCCAGCAGCTTAAGCCTGACTGAA. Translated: CASSLSLTE. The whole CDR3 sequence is CASSLSLTEAFF.

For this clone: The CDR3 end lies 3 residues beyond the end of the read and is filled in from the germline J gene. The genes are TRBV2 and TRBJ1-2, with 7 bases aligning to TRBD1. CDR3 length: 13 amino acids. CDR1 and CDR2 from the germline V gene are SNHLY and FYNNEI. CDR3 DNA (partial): TGTGCCAGCAGTTTTGAGGGGGCCAGGGGC. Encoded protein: CASSFEGARG. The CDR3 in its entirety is CASSFEGARGYTF.

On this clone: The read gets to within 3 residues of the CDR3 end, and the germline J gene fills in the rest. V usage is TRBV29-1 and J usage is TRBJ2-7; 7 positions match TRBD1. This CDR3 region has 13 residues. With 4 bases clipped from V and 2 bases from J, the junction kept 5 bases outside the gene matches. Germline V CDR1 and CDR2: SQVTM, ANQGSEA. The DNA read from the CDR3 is TGCAGCGTTGCGAGTAGGGGGCCCTACGAG. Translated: CSVASRGPYE. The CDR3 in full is CSVASRGPYEQYF.

CDR3 DNA, as far as it was read: TGTGCCAGCAGGCGGGATACGAACACCGGGGAG. It specifies CASRRDTNTGE. The full CDR3 is CASRRDTNTGELFF. The chain is built from TRBV7-9 and TRBJ2-2, with D perhaps TRBD2 (6 bases). The read ends 3 residues shy of where the CDR3 ends; the end is completed using the germline J gene. The germline V and J ends were trimmed by 6 bases and 0 bases, with 8 bases remaining between them. The CDR3 spans 14 residues. CDR1 SEHNR and CDR2 FQNEAQ come from the germline V gene (reference sequence).

The CDR3 bases that were read are TGCAGTGCTGGGACCAACAGGGGGTCTAATCAGCCC. It specifies CSAGTNRGSNQP. The whole CDR3 sequence is CSAGTNRGSNQPQHF. The chain has TRBV20-1 and TRBJ1-5; 8 bases match TRBD1. From the germline J gene comes the end of the CDR3, since the read stops 3 residues before it. The CDR3 has 15 residues. Trimming cost V 5 bases and J 4 bases; bases outside gene matches: 10. Germline V lookup: CDR1 DFQATT, CDR2 SNEGSKA (reference sequence).